This TCR beta chain was observed in a study of technical replicates of blood from several donors. Generated by immunoSEQ multiplex PCR, the TCRdb table keeps only in-frame clones and is missing some. The top ten hold just over 5% of the sample, which has about 63,000 clones, around 87% seen once. There are 15 residues in the CDR3. Trimming removed 0 bases from V and 4 bases from J, with 12 bases in between. Per the germline V gene, CDR1 is LGHNA and CDR2 is YSLEER. Input material: PBMCs. The rearrangement joins TRBV4-3 to TRBJ1-2; TRBD1 is a possible D gene (6 bases). This receptor was obtained from a human donor in good health. Some clones in this sample may be carry-over from other donors' samples. Here the CDR3 DNA reads TGCGCCAGCAGCCAAGAAACCGGACAGAGCTATGGCTACACCTTC. This encodes CASSQETGQSYGYTF.